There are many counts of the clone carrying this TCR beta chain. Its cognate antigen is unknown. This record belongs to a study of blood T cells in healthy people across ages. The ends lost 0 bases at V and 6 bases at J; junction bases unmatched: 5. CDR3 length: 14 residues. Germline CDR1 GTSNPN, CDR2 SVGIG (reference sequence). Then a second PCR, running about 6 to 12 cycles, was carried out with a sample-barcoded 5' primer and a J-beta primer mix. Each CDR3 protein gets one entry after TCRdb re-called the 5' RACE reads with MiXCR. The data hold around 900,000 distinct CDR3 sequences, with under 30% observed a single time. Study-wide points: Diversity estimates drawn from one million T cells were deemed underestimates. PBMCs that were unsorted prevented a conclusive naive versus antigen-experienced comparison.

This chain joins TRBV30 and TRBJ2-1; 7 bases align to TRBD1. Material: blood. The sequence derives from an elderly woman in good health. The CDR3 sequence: CAWSVGQPGNEQFF. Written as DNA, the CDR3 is TGTGCCTGGAGTGTGGGACAGCCCGGCAATGAGCAGTTCTTC.